This entry lists 17 T cell receptor beta chains sequenced from one sample in a study of blood T cell repertoires in COVID-19 (TCRdb year 2020). Library preparation used the immunoSEQ multiplex PCR assay. What TCRdb holds here is the immuneACCESS table cut down to in-frame rearrangements. Part of the clones is not present; checked against another copy, under half of the missing clones reflect an unresolved V gene, and the others are unexplained. The sample table holds about 190,000 clones, of which roughly 82% were seen once. The ten most abundant clones make up 5.2% of the sample. Sequencing input: peripheral blood. The receptors were sampled from a woman aged 25 to 39 with acute or convalescent COVID-19.

V and J are TRBV6-2 or TRBV6-3 and TRBJ2-3; possible D gene TRBD2, 5 bases. CDR3 length equals 15 residues. From germline, CDR1 is MNHEY and CDR2 SVGEGT. The germline V and J ends were trimmed by 0 bases and 8 bases, with 15 bases remaining between them. CDR3 region: CASSYSSIGKSTQYF. Here the CDR3 DNA reads TGTGCCAGCAGTTACTCATCGATCGGGAAGTCTACGCAGTATTTT.

This chain links TRBV29-1 with TRBJ1-2; the D is unclear. Germline values: CDR1 SQVTM, CDR2 ANQGSEA. The length of the CDR3 is 10 residues. Trimming cost V 2 bases and J 4 bases, with 2 bases left between them. CDR3 in amino acids: CSVELYGYTF. CDR3 DNA: TGCAGCGTTGAACTCTATGGCTACACCTTC.

The genes are TRBV12-3 or TRBV12-4 and TRBJ2-1; 8 nucleotides line up with TRBD1. Germline trimming cut 6 bases from V and 12 bases from J; bases unmatched to any gene: 10. This CDR3 is 13 amino acids long. The CDR3, as DNA: TGTGCCAGCAGCCTAAACCCCGGGACAGGGCAGTTCTTC. Encoded protein: CASSLNPGTGQFF.

CDR3 protein: CASSGAGGEKLFF. The CDR3 DNA reads TGTGCCAGCTCAGGTGCAGGGGGAGAAAAACTGTTTTTT. The rearrangement links TRBV6-5 to TRBJ1-4; 7 bases line up with TRBD1. The CDR3 sequence is 13 residues long. The V gene's germline CDR1 is MNHEY and CDR2 SVGAGI. V lost 8 bases and J lost 8; bases outside the gene matches: 8.

This clone was seen more than once but under ten times. This chain uses TRBV30 with TRBJ2-7; no reliable D call. Per the germline V gene, CDR1 is GTSNPN and CDR2 is SVGIG (reference sequence). This CDR3 region has 13 residues. Trimming removed 0 bases from V and 2 bases from J, with 8 bases in between. CDR3 amino acids: CAWSVSFAYEQYF. In DNA form, the CDR3 reads TGTGCCTGGAGTGTAAGCTTCGCCTACGAGCAGTACTTC.

The chain combines TRBV6-5 with TRBJ2-3; D is perhaps TRBD1 (6 bases). CDR1 and CDR2 from the germline V gene are MNHEY and SVGAGI. V dropped 4 bases and J dropped 2 bases, with 13 bases sitting between them. The CDR3 is 15 residues long. The chain's CDR3 is CASSSTGAITDTQYF. The CDR3 DNA is TGTGCCAGCAGTTCGACAGGAGCTATCACAGATACGCAGTATTTT.

The chain joins TRBV7-8 to TRBJ1-1; 8 bases fit TRBD1. This CDR3 is 14 amino acids long. With 5 bases clipped from V and 5 bases from J, the junction kept 7 bases outside the gene matches. Per germline, CDR1 SGHVS and CDR2 FQNEAQ. DNA of the CDR3: TGTGCCAGCAGCATTCAGGGGGCCGGTACTGAAGCTTTCTTT. This codes for CASSIQGAGTEAFF.

The chain joins TRBV18 to TRBJ2-1; D is uncertain. Germline assignment: CDR1 KGHSH and CDR2 LQKENI. The V end was cut by 6 bases, the J end by 8 bases, with 20 bases between. This CDR3 has 15 amino acids. Written as DNA, the CDR3 is TGTGCCAGCTCGTATCGGGTAAGACCCTTAGATGAGCAGTTCTTC. Protein: CASSYRVRPLDEQFF. The variable domain in full, completed from reference TRBV18 and TRBJ2-1, reads NAGVMQNPRHLVRRRGQEARLRCSPMKGHSHVYWYRQLPEEGLKFMVYLQKENIIDESGMPKERFSAEFPKEGPSILRIQQVVRGDSAAYFCASSYRVRPLDEQFFGPGTRLTVL.

In DNA form, the CDR3 reads TGTGCCAGCAAAACCGGGGGGGCGATCTTGAACTATGGCTACACCTTC. Protein product: CASKTGGAILNYGYTF. The chain couples TRBV28 to TRBJ1-2, with D tentatively TRBD1 (6 bases). V was trimmed by 7 bases and J by 2 bases, leaving 20 bases between them. Germline V lookup: CDR1 MDHEN, CDR2 SYDVKM. CDR3 length: 16 amino acids.

Notes on this clone: Compared with germline, one end of the junction differs, possibly owing to a read error. The V and J genes are TRBV7-9 and TRBJ2-5; tentatively, D is TRBD2 (6 bases). Germline V lookup: CDR1 SEHNR, CDR2 FQNEAQ (reference sequence). The CDR3 loop spans 12 amino acids. The CDR3 spells CAIELIGTRLDF. The CDR3 region has the DNA TGTGCCATCGAGCTAATAGGGACTCGACTGGACTTC.

The chain recombines TRBV28 with TRBJ1-1; the match to TRBD1 covers 8 bases. After removal of 5 bases from V and 5 bases from J, the junction contained 7 bases not matched to a gene. Germline lookup yields CDR1 MDHEN and CDR2 SYDVKM. The CDR3 consists of 14 residues. CDR3 DNA sequence: TGTGCCAGCAGTCCGACAGGGGTCGGGACTGAAGCTTTCTTT. Translation: CASSPTGVGTEAFF.

V gene TRBV5-1 combines with J gene TRBJ1-1; D is unclear. V was cut by 2 bases and J by 4 bases, with 9 bases left in between. The CDR3 length is 13 residues. Looked up from germline, CDR1 is SGHRS and CDR2 is YFSETQ. The CDR3 is CASSLEPVTEAFF. The CDR3 bases are TGCGCCAGCAGCTTAGAGCCTGTCACTGAAGCTTTCTTT.

The V call is TRBV6-2 or TRBV6-3, the J call TRBJ2-3; 11 bases match TRBD1. The junction had 3 bases not matched to a gene; V was cut back by 4 bases and J by 6 bases. The CDR3 is 14 amino acids. The V gene's germline CDR1 is MNHEY and CDR2 SVGEGT. Written as DNA, the CDR3 is TGTGCCAGCAGTTGGGACAGGGGGTTGGATACGCAGTATTTT. This codes for CASSWDRGLDTQYF.

The chain links TRBV5-1 to TRBJ2-5, with D possibly TRBD2 on 5 matching bases. V lost 4 bases, J lost 2 bases, and 12 bases lay in between. This CDR3 comprises 14 residues. Germline assignment: CDR1 SGHRS and CDR2 YFSETQ. The CDR3 DNA reads TGCGCCAGCAGCCTTGGGAGAGCACAAGAGACCCAGTACTTC. This gives the protein CASSLGRAQETQYF.

This clone has just a few counts. The chain couples TRBV14 to TRBJ1-4, with D unresolved. Per germline, CDR1 SGHDN and CDR2 FVKESK. The V end was cut by 0 bases, the J end by 4 bases, with 9 bases between. This CDR3 has 15 residues. The CDR3 region is CASSQDLGVNEKLFF. The DNA for the CDR3 is TGTGCCAGCAGCCAAGATCTCGGGGTTAATGAAAAACTGTTTTTT.

This clone was detected once. V gene TRBV21-1 combines with J gene TRBJ2-7; the D call of TRBD1 is as the table states it, not checked on the DNA. TRBV21-1 is recorded as a pseudogene. There are 18 residues in the CDR3. For the CDR3, the DNA is TGTGCCAGCAGCAAAGATTTTCCCTGTGAACAGGGGGCTAGGGAGCAGTACTTC. Translation gives CASSKDFPCEQGAREQYF.

This clone was observed a handful of times. The V call is TRBV11-2, the J call TRBJ1-2; the D gene is possibly TRBD1 (6 bases). Germline V CDR1 and CDR2: SGHAT, FQNNGV. V lost 0 bases and J 8 bases, leaving 13 bases between the germline ends. CDR3 size: 14 residues. The CDR3 reads CASSLDPNDRGYTF. The CDR3 nucleotides read TGTGCCAGCAGCTTAGATCCTAATGACAGGGGCTACACCTTC. Full variable domain (remainder filled in from reference TRBV11-2 and TRBJ1-2): EAGVAQSPRYKIIEKRQSVAFWCNPISGHATLYWYQQILGQGPKLLIQFQNNGVVDDSQLPKDRFSAERLKGVDSTLKIQPAKLEDSAVYLCASSLDPNDRGYTFGSGTRLTVV.